This TCR beta chain was retrieved from a study of T-cell reconstitution after alpha-beta-depleted transplantation in children. The length of the CDR3 is 14 residues. Germline V gene data show CDR1 as MNHEY and CDR2 as SMNVEV (reference sequence). The V end was cut by 8 bases, the J end by 4 bases, with 17 bases between. This clonotype was seen many times. Antigen specificity is unknown. A library of TCRbeta sequences, prepared with unique molecular identifiers, was generated. TCRdb re-called the PCR reads through MiXCR, storing one row per CDR3 protein. This table holds hundreds of thousands of distinct CDR3 sequences, about an eighth found once. Findings and limits, study-wide: Several hundred expanded graft clones reportedly supplied alpha-beta T cells about two months after transplant. After one year, T-cell counts and TCRbeta diversity mostly came from new T cells. In some patients, recipient T cells and intrathymic progenitors surviving conditioning explained high day-60 diversity.

The clonotype comes from a girl aged 2 to 9 with congenital amegakaryocytic thrombocytopenia, due to receive a stem cell transplant. The V and J genes are TRBV27 and TRBJ1-1; D ambiguous. The sequencing used PBMCs, collected before TCRalphabeta/CD19-depleted stem cell transplant. CDR3: CASRPTTEGTEAFF. The CDR3 DNA follows: TGTGCCAGCCGACCAACCACCGAGGGCACTGAAGCTTTCTTT.